This T cell receptor beta chain was sequenced during a study of blood T cells in healthy people across ages. The use of a sample-barcoded 5' primer and a J-beta primer mix characterized a second PCR of roughly 6 to 11 cycles. One entry per CDR3 protein results from TCRdb running MiXCR on the 5' RACE reads. The sample yields about 1.4 million distinct CDR3 sequences, around 59% seen once. The CDR3 sequence is 13 residues long. The V end was cut by 5 bases, the J end by 7 bases, with 12 bases between. Germline V gene lookup returns CDR1 SGHAT and CDR2 FQNNGV. The study drew donors from healthy Caucasian individuals in Russia aged 6 to 90. This clonotype was observed a handful of times.

Input material: blood. This TCR was recovered from a man between 18 and 29 years old in good health. The chain combines TRBV11-2 with TRBJ2-1, with a weak D call TRBD1 (5 bases). The CDR3 coding sequence is TGTGCCAGCAGCCGGCAGGGTCGGAATGAGCAGTTCTTC. Translation: CASSRQGRNEQFF.